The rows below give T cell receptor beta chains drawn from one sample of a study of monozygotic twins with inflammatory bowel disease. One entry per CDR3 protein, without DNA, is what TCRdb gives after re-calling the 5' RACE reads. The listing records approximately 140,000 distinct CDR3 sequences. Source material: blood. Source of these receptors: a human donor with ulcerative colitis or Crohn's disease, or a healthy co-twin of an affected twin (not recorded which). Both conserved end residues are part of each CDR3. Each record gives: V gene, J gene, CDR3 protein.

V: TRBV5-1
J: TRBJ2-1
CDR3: CASSLAKTGGHWNEQFF

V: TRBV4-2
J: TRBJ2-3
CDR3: CASSLDRASSGNTDTQYF

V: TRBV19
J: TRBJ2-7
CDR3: CASSLGPTYEQYF

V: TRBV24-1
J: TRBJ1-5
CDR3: CATSDAGQGAYSNQPQHF

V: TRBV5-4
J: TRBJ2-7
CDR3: CASSAAGGSGEQYF

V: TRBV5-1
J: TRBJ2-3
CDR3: CASSLGLAGATSTDTQYF

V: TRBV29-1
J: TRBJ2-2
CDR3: CSVGPPGELFF

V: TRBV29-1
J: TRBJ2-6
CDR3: CSVEDLGRVSGANVLTF

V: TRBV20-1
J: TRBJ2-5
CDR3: CSARKPPGQGQETQYF

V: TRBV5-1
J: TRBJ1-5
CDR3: CASSRDAGEGNQPQHF

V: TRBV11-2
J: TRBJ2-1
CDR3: CASSPTGQVYNEQFF

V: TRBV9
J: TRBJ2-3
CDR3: CASSGLADTQYF

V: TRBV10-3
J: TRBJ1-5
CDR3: CAISESSGIYNQPQHF

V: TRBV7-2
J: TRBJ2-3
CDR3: CASSKTSGVPDTQYF

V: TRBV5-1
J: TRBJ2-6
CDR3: CASSFETFSGANVLTF

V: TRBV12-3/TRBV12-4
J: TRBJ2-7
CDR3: CASSFSGQGTYEQYF

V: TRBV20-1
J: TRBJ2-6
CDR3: CSARDQWRGRDVLTF

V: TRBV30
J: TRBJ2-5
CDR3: CAWSGVSQETQYF

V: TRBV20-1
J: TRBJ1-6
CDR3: CSASLGQGAPLHF

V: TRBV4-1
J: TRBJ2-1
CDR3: CASSQDAGGLGNEQFF

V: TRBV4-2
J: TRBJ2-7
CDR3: CASSQARESYEQYF

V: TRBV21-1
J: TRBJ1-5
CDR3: CASFDLKPGGHQPQHF

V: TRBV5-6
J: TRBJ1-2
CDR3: CASRGQGGLGGYTF

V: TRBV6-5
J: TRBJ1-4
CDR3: CASSYSTRGRSNEKLFF

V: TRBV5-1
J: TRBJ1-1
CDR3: CASSSLGRDTEAFF

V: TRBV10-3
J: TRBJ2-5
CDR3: CATKDREYQETQYF

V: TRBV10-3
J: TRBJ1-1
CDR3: CAIRGQGNTEAFF

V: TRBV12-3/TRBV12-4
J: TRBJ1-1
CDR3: CASSFGYTEAFF

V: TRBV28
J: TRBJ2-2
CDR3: CASLDRYTGELFF

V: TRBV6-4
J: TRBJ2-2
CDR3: CASSDSAGSAGELFF

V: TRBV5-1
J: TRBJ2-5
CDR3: CASSLGAGFQETQYF

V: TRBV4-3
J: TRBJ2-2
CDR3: CASSPPGPFRGELFF

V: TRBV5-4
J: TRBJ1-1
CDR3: CASSLNRDTEAFF

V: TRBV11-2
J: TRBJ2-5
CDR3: CASSTSGLRTYETQYF

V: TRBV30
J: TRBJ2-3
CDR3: CAWSASGGDTQYF

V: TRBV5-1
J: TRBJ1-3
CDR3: CASSLEPSGNTIYF

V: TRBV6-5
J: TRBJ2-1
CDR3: CASSYSTDRDEQFF

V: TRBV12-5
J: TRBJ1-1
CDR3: CASGLYQSAFF

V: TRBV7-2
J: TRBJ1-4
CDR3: CASSFNNEKLFF

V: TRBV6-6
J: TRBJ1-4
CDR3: CASIRRGNEKLFF

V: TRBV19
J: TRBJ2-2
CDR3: CASSIGPTANTGELFF

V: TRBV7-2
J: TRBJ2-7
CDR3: CASSLVGQGPYEQYF

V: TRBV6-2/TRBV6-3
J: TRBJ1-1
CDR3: CASSSDSPEAFF

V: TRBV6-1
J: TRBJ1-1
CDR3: CASTLTGGRGEAFF

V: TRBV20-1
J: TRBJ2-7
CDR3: CSADRGLNEQYF

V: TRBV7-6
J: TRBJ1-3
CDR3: CASSLSQLGGNTIYF

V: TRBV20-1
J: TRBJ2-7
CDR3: CSARGTGTHEQYF

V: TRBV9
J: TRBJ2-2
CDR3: CTSSVLGADGELFF